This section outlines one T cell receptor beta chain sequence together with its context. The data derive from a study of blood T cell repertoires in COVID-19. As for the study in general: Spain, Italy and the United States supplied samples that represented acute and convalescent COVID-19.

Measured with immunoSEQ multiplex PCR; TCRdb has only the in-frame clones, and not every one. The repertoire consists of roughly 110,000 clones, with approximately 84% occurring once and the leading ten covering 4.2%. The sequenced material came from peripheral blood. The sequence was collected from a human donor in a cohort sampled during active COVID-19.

This chain's CDR3 is CASSRQQGGYTF. The CDR3, as DNA: TGCGCCAGCAGCCGTCAACAGGGTGGCTACACCTTC. The V gene is TRBV4-1, the J gene TRBJ1-2; weak D call: TRBD1 (6 bases). The CDR3 is made up of 12 amino acids. V lost 4 bases, J lost 7 bases, and 10 bases lay in between. Looked up from germline, CDR1 is MGHRA and CDR2 is YSYEKL.